The clone carrying this T cell receptor beta chain was seen many times. This record belongs to a study of early T cells in non-severe SARS-CoV-2 infection. Whole-study context: The study sequenced bulk RNA from unsorted whole blood, with chains unpaired.

V lost 6 bases and J lost 6, with 20 bases in between. CDR1 and CDR2 (germline): SGHTA, FQGNSA. The CDR3 runs 16 residues. TCRdb called the 5' RACE reads again in MiXCR, with one record for every CDR3 protein. The data contain about 26,000 distinct CDR3 sequences, 4.4% of them singletons. This sequence was found in an adult who was a healthcare worker with PCR-confirmed SARS-CoV-2 infection or an uninfected control (not recorded which). Sequencing was carried out using whole blood. The chain couples TRBV7-2 to TRBJ2-2, with D perhaps TRBD1 or TRBD2 (5 bases each). The CDR3 nucleotides are TGTGCCAGCAGTCGCGGACCGCCAGGGACCGCCGGGGAGCTGTTTTTT. The encoded protein is CASSRGPPGTAGELFF.